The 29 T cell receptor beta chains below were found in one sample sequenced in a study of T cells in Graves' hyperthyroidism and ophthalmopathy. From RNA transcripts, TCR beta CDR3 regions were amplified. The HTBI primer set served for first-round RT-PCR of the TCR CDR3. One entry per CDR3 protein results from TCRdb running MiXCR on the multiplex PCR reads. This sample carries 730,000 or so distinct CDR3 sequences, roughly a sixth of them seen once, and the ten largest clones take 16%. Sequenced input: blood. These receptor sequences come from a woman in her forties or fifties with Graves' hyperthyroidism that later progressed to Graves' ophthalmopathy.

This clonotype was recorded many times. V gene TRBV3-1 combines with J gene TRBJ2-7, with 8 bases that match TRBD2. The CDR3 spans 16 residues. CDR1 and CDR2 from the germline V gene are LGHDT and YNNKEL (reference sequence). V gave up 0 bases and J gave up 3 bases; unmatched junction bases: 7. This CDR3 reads CASSQDRSGGGYEQYF. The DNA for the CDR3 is TGTGCCAGCAGCCAAGATAGGAGCGGGGGAGGCTACGAGCAGTACTTC.

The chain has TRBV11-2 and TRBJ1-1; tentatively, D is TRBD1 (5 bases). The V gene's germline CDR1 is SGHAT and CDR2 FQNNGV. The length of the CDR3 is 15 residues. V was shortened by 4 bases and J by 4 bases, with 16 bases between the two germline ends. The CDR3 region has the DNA TGTGCCAGCAGCTCGACAGCGCGGAGGGGCACTGAAGCTTTCTTT. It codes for CASSSTARRGTEAFF.

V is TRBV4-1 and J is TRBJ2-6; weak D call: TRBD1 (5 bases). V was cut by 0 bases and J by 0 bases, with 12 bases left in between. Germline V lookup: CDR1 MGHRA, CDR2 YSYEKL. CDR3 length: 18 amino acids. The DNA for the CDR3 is TGCGCCAGCAGCCAAGAACCCAGGGCCAACTCTGGGGCCAACGTCCTGACTTTC. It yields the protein CASSQEPRANSGANVLTF.

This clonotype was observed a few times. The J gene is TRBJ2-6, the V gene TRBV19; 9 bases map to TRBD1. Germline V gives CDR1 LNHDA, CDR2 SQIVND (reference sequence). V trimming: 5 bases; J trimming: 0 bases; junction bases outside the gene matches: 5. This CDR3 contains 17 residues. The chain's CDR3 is CASSYRGRGSGANVLTF. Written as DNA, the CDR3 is TGTGCCAGTAGTTACAGGGGGCGCGGCTCTGGGGCCAACGTCCTGACTTTC.

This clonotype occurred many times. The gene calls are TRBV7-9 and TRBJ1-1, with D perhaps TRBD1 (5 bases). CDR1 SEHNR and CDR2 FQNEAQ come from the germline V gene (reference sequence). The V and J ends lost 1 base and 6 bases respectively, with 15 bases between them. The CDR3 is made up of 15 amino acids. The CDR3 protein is CASSLDSAGRAEAFF. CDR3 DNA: TGTGCCAGCAGCTTAGATTCAGCGGGGCGGGCTGAAGCTTTCTTT.

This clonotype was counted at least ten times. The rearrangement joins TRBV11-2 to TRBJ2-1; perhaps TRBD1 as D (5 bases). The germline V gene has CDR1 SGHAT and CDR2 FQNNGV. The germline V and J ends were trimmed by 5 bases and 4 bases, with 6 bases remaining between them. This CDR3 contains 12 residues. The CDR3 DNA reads TGTGCCAGCAGCCCAGGGTACAATGAGCAGTTCTTC. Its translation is CASSPGYNEQFF. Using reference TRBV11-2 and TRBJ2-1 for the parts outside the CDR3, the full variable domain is EAGVAQSPRYKIIEKRQSVAFWCNPISGHATLYWYQQILGQGPKLLIQFQNNGVVDDSQLPKDRFSAERLKGVDSTLKIQPAKLEDSAVYLCASSPGYNEQFFGPGTRLTVL.

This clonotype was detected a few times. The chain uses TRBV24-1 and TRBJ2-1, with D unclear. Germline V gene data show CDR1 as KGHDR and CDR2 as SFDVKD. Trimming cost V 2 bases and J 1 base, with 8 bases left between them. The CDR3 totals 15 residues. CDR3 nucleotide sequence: TGTGCCACCAGTGATTCCAGAGAGTCCTACAATGAGCAGTTCTTC. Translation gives CATSDSRESYNEQFF.

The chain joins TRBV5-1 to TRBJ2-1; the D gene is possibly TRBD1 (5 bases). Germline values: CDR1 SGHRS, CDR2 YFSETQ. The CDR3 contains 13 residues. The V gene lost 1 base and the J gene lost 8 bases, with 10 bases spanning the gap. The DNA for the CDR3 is TGCGCCAGCAGCTTGATAGGGGTAGATGAGCAGTTCTTC. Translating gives CASSLIGVDEQFF. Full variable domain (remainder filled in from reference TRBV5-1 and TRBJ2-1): KAGVTQTPRYLIKTRGQQVTLSCSPISGHRSVSWYQQTPGQGLQFLFEYFSETQRNKGNFPGRFSGRQFSNSRSEMNVSTLELGDSALYLCASSLIGVDEQFFGPGTRLTVL.

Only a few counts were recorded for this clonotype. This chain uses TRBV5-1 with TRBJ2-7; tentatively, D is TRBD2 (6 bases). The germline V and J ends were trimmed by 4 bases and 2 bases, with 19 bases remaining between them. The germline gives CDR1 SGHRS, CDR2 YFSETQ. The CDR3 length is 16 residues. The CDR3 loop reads CASSAGGVLVPYEQYF. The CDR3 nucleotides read TGCGCCAGCAGCGCTGGAGGGGTTTTAGTTCCCTACGAGCAGTACTTC.

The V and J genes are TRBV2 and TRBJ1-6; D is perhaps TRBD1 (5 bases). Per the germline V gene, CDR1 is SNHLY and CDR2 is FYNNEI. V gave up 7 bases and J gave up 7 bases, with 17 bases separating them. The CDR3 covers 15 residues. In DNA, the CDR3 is TGTGCCAGCACGGAGGGACCGACGAGAAATTCACCCCTCCACTTT. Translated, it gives CASTEGPTRNSPLHF. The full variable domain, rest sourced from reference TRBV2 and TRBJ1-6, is EPEVTQTPSHQVTQMGQEVILRCVPISNHLYFYWYRQILGQKVEFLVSFYNNEISEKSEIFDDQFSVERPDGSNFTLKIRSTKLEDSAMYFCASTEGPTRNSPLHFGNGTRLTVT.

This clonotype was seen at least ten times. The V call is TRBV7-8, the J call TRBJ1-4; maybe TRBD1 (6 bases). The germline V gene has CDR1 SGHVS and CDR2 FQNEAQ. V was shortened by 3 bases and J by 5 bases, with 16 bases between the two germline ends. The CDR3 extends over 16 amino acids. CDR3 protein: CASSFPLGGQNEKLFF. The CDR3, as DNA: TGTGCCAGCAGCTTCCCCCTCGGGGGCCAAAATGAAAAACTGTTTTTT.

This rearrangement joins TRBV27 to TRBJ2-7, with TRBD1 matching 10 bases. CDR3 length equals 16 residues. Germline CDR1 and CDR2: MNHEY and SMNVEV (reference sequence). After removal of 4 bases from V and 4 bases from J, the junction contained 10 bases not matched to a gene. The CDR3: CASSWGTGDGGYEQYF. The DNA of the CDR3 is TGTGCCAGCAGTTGGGGGACAGGGGACGGCGGTTACGAGCAGTACTTC.

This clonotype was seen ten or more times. This CDR3 reads CASSGQGVVQPQHF. In DNA form, the CDR3 reads TGTGCCAGCAGTGGACAGGGTGTTGTTCAGCCCCAGCATTTT. This sequence joins TRBV2 and TRBJ1-5; TRBD1 matches 7 bases. Germline V CDR1 and CDR2: SNHLY, FYNNEI. The CDR3 sequence is 14 residues long. V lost 4 bases to trimming and J lost 6 bases; unmatched junction nucleotides: 6.

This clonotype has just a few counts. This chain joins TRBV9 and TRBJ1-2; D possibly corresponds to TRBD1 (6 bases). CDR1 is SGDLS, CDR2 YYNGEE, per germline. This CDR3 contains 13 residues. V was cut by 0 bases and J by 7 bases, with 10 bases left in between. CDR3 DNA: TGTGCCAGCAGCGTAGTCCAGGGGACTGGCTACACCTTC. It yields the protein CASSVVQGTGYTF.

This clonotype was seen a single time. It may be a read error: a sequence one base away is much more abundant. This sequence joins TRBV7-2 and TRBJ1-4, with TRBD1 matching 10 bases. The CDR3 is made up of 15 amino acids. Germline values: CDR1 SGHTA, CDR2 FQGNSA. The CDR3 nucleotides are TGTGCCAGCAGCCGACCGGGACAGGGGCATGAAAAACTGCTTTTT. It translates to CASSRPGQGHEKLLF.

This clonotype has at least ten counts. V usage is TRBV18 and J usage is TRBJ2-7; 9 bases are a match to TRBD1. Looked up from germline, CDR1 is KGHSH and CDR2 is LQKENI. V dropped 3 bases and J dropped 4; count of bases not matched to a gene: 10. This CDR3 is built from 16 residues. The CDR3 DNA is TGTGCCAGCTCACCCCGAACCGGGACAGGGTGGTACGAGCAGTACTTC. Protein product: CASSPRTGTGWYEQYF.

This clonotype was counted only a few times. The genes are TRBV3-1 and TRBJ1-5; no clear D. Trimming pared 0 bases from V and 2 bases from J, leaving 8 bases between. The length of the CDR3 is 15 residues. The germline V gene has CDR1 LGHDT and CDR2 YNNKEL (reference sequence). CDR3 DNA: TGTGCCAGCAGCCAAGATAGCCTGGGCAATCAGCCCCAGCATTTT. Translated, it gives CASSQDSLGNQPQHF.

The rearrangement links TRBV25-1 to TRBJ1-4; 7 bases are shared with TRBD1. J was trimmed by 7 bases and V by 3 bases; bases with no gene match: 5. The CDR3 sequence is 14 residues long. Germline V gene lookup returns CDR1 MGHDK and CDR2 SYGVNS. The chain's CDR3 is CASSEQWTGEKLFF. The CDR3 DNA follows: TGTGCCAGCAGTGAGCAGTGGACAGGTGAAAAACTGTTTTTT.

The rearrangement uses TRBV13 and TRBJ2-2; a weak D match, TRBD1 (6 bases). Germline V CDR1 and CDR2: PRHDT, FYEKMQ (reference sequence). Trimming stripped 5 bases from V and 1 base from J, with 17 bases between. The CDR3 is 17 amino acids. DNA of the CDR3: TGTGCCAGCAGCCCGCCCGACAGGAAAAAGAACACCGGGGAGCTGTTTTTT. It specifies CASSPPDRKKNTGELFF.

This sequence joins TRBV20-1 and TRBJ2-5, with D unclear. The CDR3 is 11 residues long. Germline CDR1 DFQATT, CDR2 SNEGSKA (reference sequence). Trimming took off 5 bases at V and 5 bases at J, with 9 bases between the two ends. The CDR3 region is CSAPSQETQYF. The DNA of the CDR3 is TGCAGTGCTCCCAGTCAGGAGACCCAGTACTTC.

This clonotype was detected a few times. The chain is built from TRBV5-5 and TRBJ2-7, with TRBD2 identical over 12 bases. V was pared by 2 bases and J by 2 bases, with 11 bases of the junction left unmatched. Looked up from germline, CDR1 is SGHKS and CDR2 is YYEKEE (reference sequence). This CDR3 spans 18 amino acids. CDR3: CASSLALAGGQRAYEQYF. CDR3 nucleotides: TGTGCCAGCAGCTTAGCACTAGCGGGGGGCCAACGGGCCTACGAGCAGTACTTC. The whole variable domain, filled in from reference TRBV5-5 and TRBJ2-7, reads DAGVTQSPTHLIKTRGQQVTLRCSPISGHKSVSWYQQVLGQGPQFIFQYYEKEERGRGNFPDRFSARQFPNYSSELNVNALLLGDSALYLCASSLALAGGQRAYEQYFGPGTRLTVT.

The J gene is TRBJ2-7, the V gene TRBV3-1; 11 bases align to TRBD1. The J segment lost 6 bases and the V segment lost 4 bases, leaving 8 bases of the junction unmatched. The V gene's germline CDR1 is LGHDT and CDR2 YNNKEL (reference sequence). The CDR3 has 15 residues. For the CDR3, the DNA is TGTGCCAGCAGCCTCCCCATGGGGACAGGGGGCGAGCAGTACTTC. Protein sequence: CASSLPMGTGGEQYF.

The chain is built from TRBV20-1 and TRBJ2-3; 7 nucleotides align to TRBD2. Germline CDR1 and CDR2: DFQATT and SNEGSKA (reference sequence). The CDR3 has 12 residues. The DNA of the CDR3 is TGCAGCCGAAAGGGGCGCGGGGGAGAGGAGTATTTT. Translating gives CSRKGRGGEEYF.

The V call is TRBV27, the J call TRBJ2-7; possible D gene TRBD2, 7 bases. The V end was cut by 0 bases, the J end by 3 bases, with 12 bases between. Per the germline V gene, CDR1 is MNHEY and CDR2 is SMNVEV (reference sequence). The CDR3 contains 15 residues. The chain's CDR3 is CASSLSRGQSYEQYF. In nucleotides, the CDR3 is TGTGCCAGCAGTTTATCGCGGGGGCAAAGCTACGAGCAGTACTTC.

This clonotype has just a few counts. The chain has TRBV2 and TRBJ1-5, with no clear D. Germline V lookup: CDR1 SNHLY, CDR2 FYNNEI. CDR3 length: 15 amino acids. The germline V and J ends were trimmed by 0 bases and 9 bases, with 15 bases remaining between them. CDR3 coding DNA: TGTGCCAGCAGTGAAGCGCTTCAGTGGATTCGGCCCCAGCATTTT. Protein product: CASSEALQWIRPQHF.

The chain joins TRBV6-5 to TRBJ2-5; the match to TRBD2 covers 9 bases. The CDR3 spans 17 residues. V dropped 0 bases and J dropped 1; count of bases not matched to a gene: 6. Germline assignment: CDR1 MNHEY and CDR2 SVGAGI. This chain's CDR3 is CASSYSNSGSSQETQYF. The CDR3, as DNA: TGTGCCAGCAGTTACTCGAATAGCGGGAGCTCCCAAGAGACCCAGTACTTC.

This chain's CDR3 is CASSLASSGTQYF. CDR3 coding DNA: TGCGCCAGCAGCTTGGCTTCTAGCGGGACCCAGTACTTC. This chain links TRBV5-1 with TRBJ2-5, with 7 bases aligning to TRBD2. The CDR3 spans 13 residues. Germline trimming cut 0 bases from V and 7 bases from J; bases unmatched to any gene: 3. The germline V gene has CDR1 SGHRS and CDR2 YFSETQ.

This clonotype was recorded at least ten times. The CDR3 here is CAISDTGLNTEAFF. Here the CDR3 DNA reads TGTGCCATCAGCGACACTGGTTTGAACACTGAAGCTTTCTTT. The rearrangement joins TRBV10-3 to TRBJ1-1; no reliable D call. V shed 6 bases and J shed 0 bases, with 11 bases lying between them. Germline V lookup: CDR1 ENHRY, CDR2 SYGVKD. CDR3 length: 14 amino acids.

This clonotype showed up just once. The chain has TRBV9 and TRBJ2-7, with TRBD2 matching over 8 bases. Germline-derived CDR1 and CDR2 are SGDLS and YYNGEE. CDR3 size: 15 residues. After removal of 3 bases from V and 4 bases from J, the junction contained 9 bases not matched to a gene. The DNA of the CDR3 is TGTGCCAGCAGCGCCTCGGGTAGCGGGGTGTACGAGCAGTACTTC. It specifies CASSASGSGVYEQYF.